This entry describes one T cell receptor (beta chain). This sample was taken from a study of CD8 T cells in Susac syndrome. Negative isolation yielded the CD8+ and CD4+ T cells, while FACS enriched the TEMRA cells. Random hexamers were used to reverse transcribe an amount of roughly 0.5 to 1 ug RNA. The method of amplification for TCR beta CDR3 was immunoSEQ multiplex PCR, covering 54 Vbeta and 13 Jbeta. TCRdb re-analysed the immunoSEQ multiplex PCR reads in MiXCR, keeping a single row per CDR3 protein. There are around 270,000 distinct CDR3 sequences in the sample; about 88% occur only once, and around 0.2% lies in the top ten. There are 16 residues in the CDR3. The germline V gene has CDR1 KGHSH and CDR2 LQKENI. V was pared by 5 bases and J by 0 bases, with 10 bases of the junction left unmatched.

The TCR originated in a human donor with multiple sclerosis. Material for sequencing was CD8+ T cells from PBMCs. The chain employs TRBV18 and TRBJ2-7, with TRBD2 matching over 7 bases. The CDR3 bases are TGTGCCAGCTCAGCCCGCAGCGGGGCCGACTCCTACGAGCAGTACTTC. This translates into CASSARSGADSYEQYF.